A single sample gave rise to the 28 T cell receptor beta chains below, sequenced in a study of cytomegalovirus exposure and HLA in healthy donors. Assay: immunoSEQ multiplex PCR; the TCRdb copy retains only in-frame clones and omits some. Of 200,000 to 300,000 clones in the sample, 80% to 95% are singletons; the top ten hold 2.5% to 3.5%. Sequencing input: PBMCs. Receptor source: a woman in her thirties in good health and CMV-seronegative.

This rearrangement joins TRBV9 to TRBJ1-1, with 7 bases aligning to TRBD1. The ends lost 6 bases at V and 4 bases at J; junction bases unmatched: 15. CDR3 size: 16 residues. The V gene's germline CDR1 is SGDLS and CDR2 YYNGEE. The CDR3 DNA follows: TGTGCCAGCAAGGGGGCTTTCCGACAGGGCGGCACTGAAGCTTTCTTT. Amino acid sequence: CASKGAFRQGGTEAFF.

V usage is TRBV6-5 and J usage is TRBJ2-6, with a tentative D call TRBD1 (6 bases). The CDR3 contains 16 residues. Germline values: CDR1 MNHEY, CDR2 SVGAGI. V gave up 3 bases and J gave up 4 bases, with 13 bases separating them. In DNA, the CDR3 is TGTGCCAGCAGTTATTCCGGACAGTCCGGGGCCAACGTCCTGACTTTC. Protein: CASSYSGQSGANVLTF.

The chain is built from TRBV6-5 and TRBJ2-7; D is unresolved. The CDR3 runs to 13 residues. The V gene lost 6 bases and the J gene lost 7 bases, with 16 bases spanning the gap. The germline V gene has CDR1 MNHEY and CDR2 SVGAGI. The CDR3 sequence is CASRPFSTGEQYF. The DNA for the CDR3 is TGTGCCAGCAGGCCGTTTAGCACCGGGGAGCAGTACTTC.

The gene calls are TRBV11-2 and TRBJ2-7, with 8 nucleotides matching TRBD1. The CDR3 spans 14 residues. J lost 7 bases, V lost 4 bases, and 9 bases had no gene match. Germline CDR1 is SGHAT and CDR2 is FQNNGV. CDR3 protein: CASSSRTGRGEQYF. In DNA form, the CDR3 reads TGTGCCAGCAGCTCACGGACAGGGCGAGGGGAGCAGTACTTC.

The genes are TRBV2 and TRBJ1-2; D uncertain. The CDR3 covers 13 residues. V was clipped by 5 bases and J by 8 bases, with 15 bases between them. Looked up from germline, CDR1 is SNHLY and CDR2 is FYNNEI. The CDR3 protein is CASSPLLGGGYTF. Here the CDR3 DNA reads TGTGCCAGCAGTCCTCTACTAGGCGGGGGCTACACCTTC. Filled out from reference TRBV2 and TRBJ1-2, the complete variable domain reads EPEVTQTPSHQVTQMGQEVILRCVPISNHLYFYWYRQILGQKVEFLVSFYNNEISEKSEIFDDQFSVERPDGSNFTLKIRSTKLEDSAMYFCASSPLLGGGYTFGSGTRLTVV.

V is TRBV4-3 and J is TRBJ1-1; D not resolved. Germline CDR1 is LGHNA and CDR2 is YSLEER. There are 14 residues in the CDR3. V lost 1 base and J 3 bases, leaving 9 bases between the germline ends. Written as DNA, the CDR3 is TGCGCCAGCAGCCAAGTTTCGGCTTACACTGAAGCTTTCTTT. Encoded protein: CASSQVSAYTEAFF.

CDR3 sequence (DNA): TGTGCCAGCAGCTTGACCTTAGCGGGAGGGCCAGGAGAGACCCAGTACTTC. Translation gives CASSLTLAGGPGETQYF. V usage is TRBV7-6 and J usage is TRBJ2-5; 11 positions agree with TRBD2. J gave up 4 bases and V 3 bases, and 10 bases lay outside the gene matches. Germline V gene data show CDR1 as SGHVS and CDR2 as FNYEAQ. This CDR3 has 17 residues.

This clone was recorded only once. The CDR3 DNA sequence: TGTGCCAGCAGCCTTTCTCCAACCGAGCAGTTCTTC. Its protein is CASSLSPTEQFF. The chain carries TRBV7-3 and TRBJ2-1; no firm D call. Trimming took off 5 bases at V and 10 bases at J, with 12 bases between the two ends. The length of the CDR3 is 12 residues. Germline V CDR1 and CDR2: SGHTA, FQGTGA. Filled out from reference TRBV7-3 and TRBJ2-1, the complete variable domain reads GAGVSQTPSNKVTEKGKYVELRCDPISGHTALYWYRQSLGQGPEFLIYFQGTGAADDSGLPNDRFFAVRPEGSVSTLKIQRTERGDSAVYLCASSLSPTEQFFGPGTRLTVL.

This clone was found once. CDR3 coding DNA: TGTGCCAGCTCACCACTAGAAACCAAAAACATTCAGTACTTC. It codes for CASSPLETKNIQYF. V is TRBV18 and J is TRBJ2-4; D gene ambiguous. Trimming removed 1 base at V and 2 bases at J, with 6 bases between. CDR3 size: 14 residues. Germline assignment: CDR1 KGHSH and CDR2 LQKENI.

The chain joins TRBV28 to TRBJ2-1, with 8 bases fitting TRBD1. CDR3 length: 15 residues. Germline CDR1 and CDR2: MDHEN and SYDVKM. With 2 bases clipped from V and 6 bases from J, the junction kept 6 bases outside the gene matches. CDR3 residues: CASSLPGTGGNEQFF. As DNA, the CDR3 is TGTGCCAGCAGTTTACCCGGGACAGGTGGCAATGAGCAGTTCTTC.

This clone came up a few times. This chain uses TRBV2 with TRBJ2-7; 8 nucleotides match TRBD2. Germline V gene lookup returns CDR1 SNHLY and CDR2 FYNNEI. This CDR3 is built from 14 residues. The V gene end was trimmed by 2 bases and the J gene end by 12 bases; junction bases not matched to a gene: 12. The CDR3 DNA sequence: TGTGCCAGCAGTGAACCCGCCGGCCGCGGGAGGCCGTACTTC. It encodes CASSEPAGRGRPYF.

The chain recombines TRBV7-2 with TRBJ1-2; D ambiguous. From germline, CDR1 is SGHTA and CDR2 FQGNSA. CDR3 length: 15 amino acids. The ends were cut back, 2 bases at V and 8 bases at J, with 18 bases in the middle. CDR3: CASSLPPVGPRGYTF. CDR3 nucleotide sequence: TGTGCCAGCAGCTTACCCCCGGTCGGGCCTCGAGGCTACACCTTC.

V gene TRBV10-3 combines with J gene TRBJ2-5, with 10 bases lining up with TRBD2. The trim removed 10 bases at V and 5 bases at J, leaving 7 bases unmatched. There are 13 residues in the CDR3. CDR1 and CDR2 (germline): ENHRY, SYGVKD. DNA of the CDR3: TGTGCCACTGGTGGGACTAGCGTGGAGACCCAGTACTTC. As protein: CATGGTSVETQYF.

CDR3 in amino acids: CASSSRGGFPGDYEQYF. CDR3 in DNA: TGTGCCAGCAGCTCCCGCGGGGGATTCCCGGGGGACTACGAGCAGTACTTC. The chain carries TRBV9 and TRBJ2-7; 7 positions match TRBD2. Germline trimming cut 4 bases from V and 3 bases from J; bases unmatched to any gene: 16. This CDR3 spans 17 amino acids. Per germline, CDR1 SGDLS and CDR2 YYNGEE.

The chain employs TRBV4-1 and TRBJ2-5; 8 bases align to TRBD2. Germline V gene sequence: CDR1 MGHRA, CDR2 YSYEKL. The trim removed 0 bases at V and 3 bases at J, leaving 9 bases unmatched. The CDR3 contains 17 residues. The CDR3 sequence: CASSQDPTSGLEETQYF. For the CDR3, the DNA is TGCGCCAGCAGCCAAGATCCAACTAGCGGCCTTGAAGAGACCCAGTACTTC.

CDR3 protein: CAWSVPPRAGETQYF. CDR3 coding DNA: TGTGCCTGGAGTGTACCTCCTAGGGCCGGGGAGACCCAGTACTTC. The rearrangement joins TRBV30 to TRBJ2-5; D gene uncertain. Germline values: CDR1 GTSNPN, CDR2 SVGIG (reference sequence). V lost 0 bases and J lost 5, with 16 bases in between. The CDR3 spans 15 residues.

This clone was detected only once. The chain combines TRBV28 with TRBJ1-1; D is uncertain. CDR3 length: 14 residues. CDR1 is MDHEN and CDR2 is SYDVKM in the germline V gene. V was shortened by 5 bases and J by 0 bases, with 10 bases between the two germline ends. As DNA, the CDR3 is TGTGCCAGCAGTCCCCCCCAAATGAACACTGAAGCTTTCTTT. Its translation: CASSPPQMNTEAFF.

V and J are TRBV4-1 and TRBJ1-4, with D unclear. Germline CDR1 and CDR2: MGHRA and YSYEKL. Trimming cost V 0 bases and J 3 bases, with 5 bases left between them. The CDR3 sequence is 14 residues long. CDR3 sequence (DNA): TGCGCCAGCAGCCAAGAGAGGGCTAATGAAAAACTGTTTTTT. This translates into CASSQERANEKLFF.

The genes are TRBV7-8 and TRBJ2-3; 7 nucleotides align to TRBD1. The germline V gene has CDR1 SGHVS and CDR2 FQNEAQ. The length of the CDR3 is 15 residues. J lost 1 base, V lost 2 bases, and 3 bases had no gene match. DNA for the CDR3: TGTGCCAGCAGCTTAACCGGGACAGGCACAGATACGCAGTATTTT. As protein: CASSLTGTGTDTQYF. Based on the CDR3 plus reference TRBV7-8 and TRBJ2-3, the full variable domain is GAGVSQSPRYKVAKRGQDVALRCDPISGHVSLFWYQQALGQGPEFLTYFQNEAQLDKSGLPSDRFFAERPEGSVSTLKIQRTQQEDSAVYLCASSLTGTGTDTQYFGPGTRLTVL.

This sequence joins TRBV7-2 and TRBJ2-1, with D tentatively TRBD1 or TRBD2 (5 bases each). The CDR3 consists of 15 residues. The V end was cut by 1 base, the J end by 2 bases, with 9 bases between. CDR1 is SGHTA, CDR2 FQGNSA, per germline. The CDR3 reads CASSLVQGAYNEQFF. The CDR3 nucleotides read TGTGCCAGCAGCTTAGTCCAGGGAGCCTACAATGAGCAGTTCTTC.

This clone has more than one count but fewer than ten. The gene calls are TRBV7-6 and TRBJ2-3; D gene uncertain. V was clipped by 6 bases and J by 3 bases, with 13 bases between them. The CDR3 is 14 amino acids. The germline CDR1 and CDR2 sequences are SGHVS and FNYEAQ. For the CDR3, the DNA is TGTGCCAGCAGACCCACTACCTCGACAGATACGCAGTATTTT. This translates into CASRPTTSTDTQYF. Filled out from reference TRBV7-6 and TRBJ2-3, the complete variable domain reads GAGVSQSPRYKVTKRGQDVALRCDPISGHVSLYWYRQALGQGPEFLTYFNYEAQQDKSGLPNDRFSAERPEGSISTLTIQRTEQRDSAMYRCASRPTTSTDTQYFGPGTRLTVL.

The chain uses TRBV21-1 and TRBJ2-5; the table's D gene call, TRBD2, was not cross checked with the DNA. TRBV21-1 is a documented pseudogene. The CDR3 spans 12 residues. CDR3 sequence reads: CASTGGVETQYF. CDR3 bases: TGTGCCAGCACCGGGGGGGTGGAGACCCAGTACTTC.

Concerning this clone itself: Other nucleotide sequences in the sample specify the same CDR3. V is TRBV9 and J is TRBJ2-2; D is possibly TRBD2 (6 bases). V was pared by 0 bases and J by 3 bases, with 6 bases between. The CDR3 has 14 amino acids. Germline CDR1 reads SGDLS; CDR2 reads YYNGEE. This chain's CDR3 is CASSVGGDTGELFF. CDR3 DNA: TGTGCCAGCAGCGTAGGGGGGGACACCGGGGAGCTGTTTTTT.

V and J are TRBV7-9 and TRBJ1-5; D remains ambiguous. Germline V gives CDR1 SEHNR, CDR2 FQNEAQ (reference sequence). The CDR3 is 12 amino acids. V was clipped by 2 bases and J by 5 bases, with 4 bases between them. Written as DNA, the CDR3 is TGTGCCAGCAGCTTAAGGTATCAGCCCCAGCATTTT. Protein product: CASSLRYQPQHF.

J is TRBJ1-5 and V is TRBV28, with a tentative D call TRBD1 (5 bases). CDR1 MDHEN and CDR2 SYDVKM come from the germline V gene. The V gene lost 6 bases and the J gene lost 8 bases, with 14 bases spanning the gap. CDR3 length equals 13 residues. The CDR3 loop is CASSRRGVEPQHF. The CDR3 nucleotides read TGTGCCAGCAGCCGGAGGGGTGTTGAGCCCCAGCATTTT.

The chain links TRBV5-1 to TRBJ2-1; a possible D gene is TRBD1 (5 bases). CDR1 and CDR2 from the germline V gene are SGHRS and YFSETQ. Trimming left V 0 bases short and J 2 bases short, with 12 bases between. This CDR3 has 16 amino acids. CDR3 sequence (DNA): TGCGCCAGCAGCTTGGAGCTAGGGGCTCCCTACAATGAGCAGTTCTTC. It specifies CASSLELGAPYNEQFF.

Here the CDR3 reads CSVESGGYNEQFF. CDR3 in DNA: TGCAGCGTTGAATCTGGGGGGTACAATGAGCAGTTCTTC. The chain employs TRBV29-1 and TRBJ2-1; tentative D call: TRBD2 (6 bases). CDR1 SQVTM and CDR2 ANQGSEA come from the germline V gene. With 2 bases removed from V and 4 bases from J, the gap between germline ends came to 9 bases. The CDR3 is 13 amino acids.

The count of this clone is one. The chain couples TRBV19 to TRBJ1-2; TRBD1 might be the D (5 bases). V was trimmed by 7 bases and J by 6 bases, leaving 18 bases between them. The CDR3 extends over 14 amino acids. From germline, CDR1 is LNHDA and CDR2 SQIVND (reference sequence). The CDR3 reads CASNTGDWGNGYTF. The CDR3 DNA reads TGTGCCAGTAACACGGGGGACTGGGGGAATGGCTACACCTTC.